The 15 T cell receptor beta chains below were found in one sample sequenced in a study of blood T cell repertoires in COVID-19. TCRdb's copy holds only in-frame clones and misses some; the assay was immunoSEQ multiplex PCR. Of about 170,000 clones in the sample, 65% to 85% were seen once. The sequenced material came from PBMCs or T cells enriched from blood (not recorded which). These receptors originate from a woman aged 50 to 65 in a cohort exposed to, infected with or recovered from COVID-19 (not recorded which).

The chain has TRBV28 and TRBJ2-3; D call uncertain. Germline CDR1 and CDR2: MDHEN and SYDVKM. The length of the CDR3 is 15 residues. V shed 3 bases and J shed 1 base, with 11 bases lying between them. The chain's CDR3 is CASSFKWQGTDTQYF. In DNA, the CDR3 is TGTGCCAGCAGTTTTAAGTGGCAGGGCACAGATACGCAGTATTTT.

The CDR3 bases are TGTGCCAGCAGAGACAGGGGATACGCTGAAGCTTTCTTT. Translation: CASRDRGYAEAFF. The chain is built from TRBV6-5 and TRBJ1-1, with 8 bases fitting TRBD1. CDR1 and CDR2 (germline): MNHEY, SVGAGI. CDR3 length: 13 amino acids. The V gene end was trimmed by 6 bases and the J gene end by 6 bases; junction bases not matched to a gene: 6.

The CDR3 loop is CASSIGGTGRYNEQFF. CDR3 nucleotides: TGTGCCAGTAGTATAGGGGGGACAGGGCGTTACAATGAGCAGTTCTTC. The chain links TRBV19 to TRBJ2-1, with 9 positions matching TRBD1. Germline values: CDR1 LNHDA, CDR2 SQIVND (reference sequence). There are 16 residues in the CDR3. Germline trimming cut 1 base from V and 4 bases from J; bases unmatched to any gene: 5.

The rearrangement uses TRBV5-5 and TRBJ2-7, with 13 bases fitting TRBD2. Germline CDR1 is SGHKS and CDR2 is YYEKEE (reference sequence). Trimming removed 5 bases from V and 2 bases from J; junction bases left unmatched: 4. The CDR3 extends over 15 amino acids. The CDR3: CASSRTSGSAYEQYF. DNA of the CDR3: TGTGCCAGCAGTCGGACTAGCGGGAGCGCCTACGAGCAGTACTTC.

This clone was detected once. This sequence joins TRBV27 and TRBJ1-1; a possible D gene is TRBD1 (5 bases). With 4 bases removed from V and 7 bases from J, the gap between germline ends came to 19 bases. CDR1 is MNHEY, CDR2 SMNVEV, per germline (reference sequence). The CDR3 length is 15 residues. CDR3 sequence (DNA): TGTGCCAGCAGTTCCCGGGGGAACCCGGGCGATGAAGCTTTCTTT. Its protein is CASSSRGNPGDEAFF.

The chain joins TRBV30 to TRBJ2-2; no clear D. Germline V gene lookup returns CDR1 GTSNPN and CDR2 SVGIG (reference sequence). This CDR3 comprises 13 residues. Trimming shortened V by 0 bases and J by 4 bases, and 6 bases separated the two germline ends. This chain's CDR3 is CAWSVRGTGELFF. CDR3 nucleotides: TGTGCCTGGAGTGTACGCGGCACCGGGGAGCTGTTTTTT.

The gene calls are TRBV7-9 and TRBJ2-1; TRBD1 matches 10 bases. This CDR3 contains 19 residues. With 0 bases clipped from V and 6 bases from J, the junction kept 14 bases outside the gene matches. Germline CDR1 reads SEHNR; CDR2 reads FQNEAQ (reference sequence). CDR3 nucleotides: TGTGCCAGCAGCTTAGCGCTCAGCGGGACAGGGGTTTTTGGCAATGAGCAGTTCTTC. It codes for CASSLALSGTGVFGNEQFF.

This clone was recorded once. The V gene is TRBV28, the J gene TRBJ2-1; possibly TRBD2 for D (5 bases). Germline values: CDR1 MDHEN, CDR2 SYDVKM. Trimming left V 6 bases short and J 5 bases short, with 5 bases between. The CDR3 spans 11 residues. For the CDR3, the DNA is TGTGCCAGCAGCGGGGACAATGAGCAGTTCTTC. Its protein is CASSGDNEQFF. Based on the CDR3 plus reference TRBV28 and TRBJ2-1, the full variable domain is DVKVTQSSRYLVKRTGEKVFLECVQDMDHENMFWYRQDPGLGLRLIYFSYDVKMKEKGDIPEGYSVSREKKERFSLILESASTNQTSMYLCASSGDNEQFFGPGTRLTVL.

The CDR3 loop is CASSYSQGDQPQHF. The CDR3 region has the DNA TGTGCCAGCAGTTACTCACAGGGGGATCAGCCCCAGCATTTT. V and J are TRBV6-5 and TRBJ1-5; 8 bases are a match to TRBD1. Germline CDR1 and CDR2: MNHEY and SVGAGI. The CDR3 extends over 14 amino acids. The trim removed 0 bases at V and 5 bases at J, leaving 0 bases unmatched.

The rearrangement joins TRBV6-5 to TRBJ1-6; D remains unclear. Trimming left V 2 bases short and J 6 bases short, with 14 bases between. This CDR3 spans 16 amino acids. In germline, CDR1 is MNHEY, CDR2 SVGAGI. In nucleotides, the CDR3 is TGTGCCAGCAGTTACAGGTCGAGGCAGACTAATTCACCCCTCCACTTT. It is translated as CASSYRSRQTNSPLHF.

This chain uses TRBV6-5 with TRBJ1-5; the D gene is possibly TRBD1 (6 bases). The CDR3 spans 14 residues. The germline V and J ends were trimmed by 6 bases and 1 base, with 10 bases remaining between them. Germline-derived CDR1 and CDR2 are MNHEY and SVGAGI. CDR3 sequence (DNA): TGTGCCAGCAGCAGGGGCGTCAGCAATCAGCCCCAGCATTTT. This codes for CASSRGVSNQPQHF.

The chain couples TRBV5-1 to TRBJ2-3; D might be TRBD2 (7 bases). The CDR3 is made up of 17 amino acids. V was trimmed by 3 bases and J by 2 bases, leaving 19 bases between them. Germline V gives CDR1 SGHRS, CDR2 YFSETQ. This CDR3 reads CASSSVPGGSSTDTQYF. In DNA, the CDR3 is TGCGCCAGCAGCTCAGTTCCGGGGGGCAGCTCCACAGATACGCAGTATTTT.

This clone is a singleton in its sample. Other DNA sequences within the sample encode an identical CDR3. The rearrangement links TRBV18 to TRBJ1-5, with 8 bases aligning to TRBD1. CDR3 length equals 15 residues. CDR1 and CDR2 (germline): KGHSH, LQKENI. V was pared by 3 bases and J by 4 bases, with 5 bases of the junction left unmatched. CDR3: CASSPDRGGNQPQHF. The CDR3 region has the DNA TGTGCCAGCTCACCCGACAGGGGCGGTAATCAGCCCCAGCATTTT.

This clone was seen once. The chain recombines TRBV19 with TRBJ2-5, with 9 bases that match TRBD1. CDR3 length: 17 amino acids. Germline-derived CDR1 and CDR2 are LNHDA and SQIVND (reference sequence). V dropped 3 bases and J dropped 1; count of bases not matched to a gene: 9. CDR3 in DNA: TGTGCCAGTAGTATTTTTCCCGGGACAGGGTCCCAAGAGACCCAGTACTTC. This gives the protein CASSIFPGTGSQETQYF.

Only a few counts were recorded for this clone. The chain employs TRBV29-1 and TRBJ1-5; 7 bases align to TRBD1. Germline lookup yields CDR1 SQVTM and CDR2 ANQGSEA. The CDR3 length is 15 residues. V dropped 8 bases and J dropped 0; count of bases not matched to a gene: 10. The CDR3 nucleotides are TGCAGCCTAGGGGGCAGCCTCAATAGCAATCAGCCCCAGCATTTT. Amino acid sequence: CSLGGSLNSNQPQHF. Full variable domain (rest looked up from reference TRBV29-1 and TRBJ1-5): SAVISQKPSRDICQRGTSLTIQCQVDSQVTMMFWYRQQPGQSLTLIATANQGSEATYESGFVIDKFPISRPNLTFSTLTVSNMSPEDSSIYLCSLGGSLNSNQPQHFGDGTRLSIL.